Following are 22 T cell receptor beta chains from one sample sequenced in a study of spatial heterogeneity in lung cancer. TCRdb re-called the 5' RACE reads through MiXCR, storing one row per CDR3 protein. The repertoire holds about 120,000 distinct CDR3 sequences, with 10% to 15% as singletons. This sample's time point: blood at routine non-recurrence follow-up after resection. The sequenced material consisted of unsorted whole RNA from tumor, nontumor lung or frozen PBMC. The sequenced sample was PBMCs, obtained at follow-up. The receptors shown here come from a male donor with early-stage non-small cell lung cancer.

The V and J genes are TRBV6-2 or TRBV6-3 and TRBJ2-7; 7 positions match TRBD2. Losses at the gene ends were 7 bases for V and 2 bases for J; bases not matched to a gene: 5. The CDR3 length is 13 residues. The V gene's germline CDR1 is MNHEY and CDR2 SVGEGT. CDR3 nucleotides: TGTGCCAGCACCCAGCGGGGCCCCTACGAGCAGTACTTC. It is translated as CASTQRGPYEQYF.

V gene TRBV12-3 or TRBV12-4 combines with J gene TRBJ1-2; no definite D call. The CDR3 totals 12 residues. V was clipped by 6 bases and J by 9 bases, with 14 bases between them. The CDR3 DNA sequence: TGTGCCAGCAGCCGTCGGGCAGGCCGCTACACCTTC. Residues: CASSRRAGRYTF.

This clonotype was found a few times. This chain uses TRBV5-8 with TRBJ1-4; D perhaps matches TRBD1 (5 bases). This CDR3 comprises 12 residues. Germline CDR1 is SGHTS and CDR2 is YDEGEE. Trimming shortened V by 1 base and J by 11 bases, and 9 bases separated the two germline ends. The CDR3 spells CASSLRTGKLFF. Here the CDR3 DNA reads TGTGCCAGCAGCTTGCGTACAGGCAAACTGTTTTTT.

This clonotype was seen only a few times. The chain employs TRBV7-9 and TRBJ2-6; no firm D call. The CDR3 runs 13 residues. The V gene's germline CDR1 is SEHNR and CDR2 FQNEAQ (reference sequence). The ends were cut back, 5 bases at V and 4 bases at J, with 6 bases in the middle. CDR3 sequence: CASSPVGANVLTF. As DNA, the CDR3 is TGTGCCAGCAGCCCGGTAGGGGCCAACGTCCTGACTTTC. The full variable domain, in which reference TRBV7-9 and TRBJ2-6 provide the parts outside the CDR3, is DTGVSQNPRHKITKRGQNVTFRCDPISEHNRLYWYRQTLGQGPEFLTYFQNEAQLEKSRLLSDRFSAERPKGSFSTLEIQRTEQGDSAMYLCASSPVGANVLTFGAGSRLTVL.

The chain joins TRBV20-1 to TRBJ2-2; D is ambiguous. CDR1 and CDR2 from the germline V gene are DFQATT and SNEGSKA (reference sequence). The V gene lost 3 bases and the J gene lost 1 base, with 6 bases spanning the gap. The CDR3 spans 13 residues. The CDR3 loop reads CSASGLNTGELFF. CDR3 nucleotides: TGCAGTGCTAGCGGGCTGAACACCGGGGAGCTGTTTTTT.

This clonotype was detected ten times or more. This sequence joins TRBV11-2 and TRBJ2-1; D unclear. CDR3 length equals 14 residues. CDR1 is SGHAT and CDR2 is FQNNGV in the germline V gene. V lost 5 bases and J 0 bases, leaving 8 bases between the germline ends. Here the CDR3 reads CASSPRLSYNEQFF. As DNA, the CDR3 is TGTGCCAGCAGCCCTCGACTCTCCTACAATGAGCAGTTCTTC.

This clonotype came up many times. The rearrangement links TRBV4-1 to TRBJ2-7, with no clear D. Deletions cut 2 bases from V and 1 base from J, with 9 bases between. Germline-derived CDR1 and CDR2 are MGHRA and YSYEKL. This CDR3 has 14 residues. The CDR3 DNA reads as TGCGCCAGCAGCCAACCTACAGCTTCCTACGAGCAGTACTTC. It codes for CASSQPTASYEQYF.

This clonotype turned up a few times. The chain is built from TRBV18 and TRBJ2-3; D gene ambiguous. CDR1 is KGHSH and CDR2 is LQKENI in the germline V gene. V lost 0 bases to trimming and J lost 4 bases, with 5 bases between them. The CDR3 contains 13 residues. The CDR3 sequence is CASSPPPADTQYF. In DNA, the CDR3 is TGTGCCAGCTCACCACCTCCCGCAGATACGCAGTATTTT.

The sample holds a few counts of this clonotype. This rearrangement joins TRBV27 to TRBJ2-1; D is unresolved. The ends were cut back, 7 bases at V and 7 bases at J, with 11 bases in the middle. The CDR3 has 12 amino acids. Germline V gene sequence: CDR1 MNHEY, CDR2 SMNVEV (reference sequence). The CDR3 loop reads CASNSPRNEQFF. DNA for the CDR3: TGTGCCAGCAATTCCCCCCGGAATGAGCAGTTCTTC.

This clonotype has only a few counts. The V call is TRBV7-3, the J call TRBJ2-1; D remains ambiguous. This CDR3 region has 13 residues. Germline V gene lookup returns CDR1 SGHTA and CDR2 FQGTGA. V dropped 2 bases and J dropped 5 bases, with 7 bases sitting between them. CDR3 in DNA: TGTGCCAGCAGCTTATCTGTTGACAATGAGCAGTTCTTC. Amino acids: CASSLSVDNEQFF.

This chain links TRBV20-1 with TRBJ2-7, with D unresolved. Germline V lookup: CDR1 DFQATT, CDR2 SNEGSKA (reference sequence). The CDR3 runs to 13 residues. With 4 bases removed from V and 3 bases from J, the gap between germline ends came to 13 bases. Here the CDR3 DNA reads TGCAGTGCTACCCGGACGGCGTTCTACGAGCAGTACTTC. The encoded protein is CSATRTAFYEQYF.

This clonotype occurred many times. The CDR3 nucleotides are TGTGCCAGCACCAGAACAGGGGCGCGAGGTGTCACTGAAGCTTTCTTT. Protein product: CASTRTGARGVTEAFF. This chain uses TRBV28 with TRBJ1-1; 7 bases map to TRBD1. Trimming at V came to 7 bases and at J to 4 bases, leaving 15 bases not matched to a gene. Germline assignment: CDR1 MDHEN and CDR2 SYDVKM. The length of the CDR3 is 16 residues.

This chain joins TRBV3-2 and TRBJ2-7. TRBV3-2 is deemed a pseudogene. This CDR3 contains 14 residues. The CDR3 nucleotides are TGTGCCAGCAGCCAAGGGGGTACCCGTTACGAGCAGTACTTC. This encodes CASSQGGTRYEQYF.

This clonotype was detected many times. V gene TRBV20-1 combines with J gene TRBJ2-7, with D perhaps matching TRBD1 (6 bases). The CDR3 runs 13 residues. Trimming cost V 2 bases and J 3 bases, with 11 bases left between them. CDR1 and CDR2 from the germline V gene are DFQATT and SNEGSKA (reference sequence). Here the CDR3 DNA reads TGCAGTGCTAGAAAAGGGGGTAGCTACGAGCAGTACTTC. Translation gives CSARKGGSYEQYF.

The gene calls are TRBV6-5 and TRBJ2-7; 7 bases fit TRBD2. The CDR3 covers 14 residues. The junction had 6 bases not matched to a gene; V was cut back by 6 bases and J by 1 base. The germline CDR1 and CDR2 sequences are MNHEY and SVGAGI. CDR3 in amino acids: CASSSSGASYEQYF. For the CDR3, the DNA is TGTGCCAGCAGCAGCAGCGGGGCGTCCTACGAGCAGTACTTC.

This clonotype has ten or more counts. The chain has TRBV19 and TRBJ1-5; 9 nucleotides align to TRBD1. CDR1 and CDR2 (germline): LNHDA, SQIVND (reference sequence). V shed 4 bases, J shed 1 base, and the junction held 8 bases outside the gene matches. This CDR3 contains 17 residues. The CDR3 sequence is CASSTSRQGVSNQPQHF. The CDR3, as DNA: TGTGCCAGTAGTACCTCGCGACAGGGGGTGAGCAATCAGCCCCAGCATTTT.

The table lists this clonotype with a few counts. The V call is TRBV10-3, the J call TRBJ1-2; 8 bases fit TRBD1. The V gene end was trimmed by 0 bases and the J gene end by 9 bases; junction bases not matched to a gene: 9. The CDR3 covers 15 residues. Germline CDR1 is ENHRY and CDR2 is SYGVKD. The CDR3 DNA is TGTGCCATCAGTGAGTCTGCGGACAGGGCAGGACGCTACACCTTC. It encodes CAISESADRAGRYTF.

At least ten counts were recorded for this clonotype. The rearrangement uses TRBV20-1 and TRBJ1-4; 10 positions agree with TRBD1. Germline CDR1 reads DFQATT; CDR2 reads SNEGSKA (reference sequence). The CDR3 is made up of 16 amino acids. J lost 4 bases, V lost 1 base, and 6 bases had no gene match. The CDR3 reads CSARGDRDRGNEKLFF. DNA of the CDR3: TGCAGTGCTAGAGGAGACCGGGACAGGGGTAATGAAAAACTGTTTTTT.

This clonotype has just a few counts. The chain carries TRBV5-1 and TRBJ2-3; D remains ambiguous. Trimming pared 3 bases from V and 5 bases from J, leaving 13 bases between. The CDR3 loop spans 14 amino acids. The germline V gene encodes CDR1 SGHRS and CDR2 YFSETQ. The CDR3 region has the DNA TGCGCCAGCAGCTCGGGCCGAGTTGAAGATACGCAGTATTTT. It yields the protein CASSSGRVEDTQYF.

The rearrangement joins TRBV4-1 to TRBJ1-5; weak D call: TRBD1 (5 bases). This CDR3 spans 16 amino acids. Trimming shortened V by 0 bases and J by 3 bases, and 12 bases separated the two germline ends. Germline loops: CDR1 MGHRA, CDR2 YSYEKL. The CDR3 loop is CASSQEGYRPNQPQHF. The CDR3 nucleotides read TGCGCCAGCAGCCAAGAGGGGTACAGGCCCAATCAGCCCCAGCATTTT.

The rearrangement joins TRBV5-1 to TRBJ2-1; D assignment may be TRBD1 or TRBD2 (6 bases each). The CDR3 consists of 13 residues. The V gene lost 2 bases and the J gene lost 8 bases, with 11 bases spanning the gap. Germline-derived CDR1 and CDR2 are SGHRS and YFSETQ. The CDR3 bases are TGCGCCAGCAGCTTTAGGGGGGTCGATGAGCAGTTCTTC. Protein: CASSFRGVDEQFF.

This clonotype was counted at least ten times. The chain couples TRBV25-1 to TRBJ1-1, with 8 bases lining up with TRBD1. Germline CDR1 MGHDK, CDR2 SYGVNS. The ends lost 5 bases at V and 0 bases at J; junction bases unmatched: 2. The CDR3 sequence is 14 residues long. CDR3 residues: CASSRTGMNTEAFF. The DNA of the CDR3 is TGTGCCAGCAGTCGGACAGGGATGAACACTGAAGCTTTCTTT.